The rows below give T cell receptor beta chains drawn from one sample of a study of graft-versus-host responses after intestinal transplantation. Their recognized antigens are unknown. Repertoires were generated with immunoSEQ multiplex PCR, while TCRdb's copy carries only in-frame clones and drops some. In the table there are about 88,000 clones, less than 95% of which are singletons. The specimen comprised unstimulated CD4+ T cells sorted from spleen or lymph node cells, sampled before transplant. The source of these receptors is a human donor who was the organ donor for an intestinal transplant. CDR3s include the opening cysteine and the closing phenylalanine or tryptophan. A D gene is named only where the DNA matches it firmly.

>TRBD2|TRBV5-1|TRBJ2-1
CASSLAPGTSGVGQFF
TGCGCCAGCAGCTTGGCCCCCGGGACTAGCGGGGTGGGGCAGTTCTTC
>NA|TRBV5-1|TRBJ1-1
CASSHQGSDEAFF
TGCGCCAGCAGCCACCAGGGTTCCGATGAAGCTTTCTTT
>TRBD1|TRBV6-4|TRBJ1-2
CASSVTGKEANYGYTF
TGTGCCAGCAGTGTGACAGGGAAAGAAGCAAACTATGGCTACACCTTC
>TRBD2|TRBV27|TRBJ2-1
CASSFFGFASGGANEQFF
TGTGCCAGCAGTTTCTTCGGCTTCGCTAGCGGGGGGGCGAATGAGCAGTTCTTC
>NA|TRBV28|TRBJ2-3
CASGAGNTDTQYF
TGTGCCAGTGGGGCAGGGAACACAGATACGCAGTATTTT
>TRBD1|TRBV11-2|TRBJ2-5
CASSLSTGGRETQYF
TGTGCCAGCAGCTTAAGTACAGGGGGCCGGGAGACCCAGTACTTC
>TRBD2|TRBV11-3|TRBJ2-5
CASSLTSGERETQYF
TGTGCCAGCAGCTTGACTAGCGGGGAACGAGAGACCCAGTACTTC
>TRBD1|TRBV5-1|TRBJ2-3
CASSLTGVDTQYF
TGCGCCAGCAGCTTAACAGGGGTGGATACGCAGTATTTT
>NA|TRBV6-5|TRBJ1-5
CASSRGGRGNQPQHF
TGTGCCAGCAGTAGAGGTGGTAGGGGCAATCAGCCCCAGCATTTT
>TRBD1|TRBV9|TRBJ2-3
CASSATGPSTDTQYF
TGTGCCAGCAGCGCGACAGGGCCTAGCACAGATACGCAGTATTTT
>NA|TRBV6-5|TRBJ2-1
CASSYGEQFF
TGTGCCAGCAGTTACGGTGAGCAGTTCTTC
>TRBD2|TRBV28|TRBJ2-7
CASSGSGGPTNYEQYF
TGTGCCAGCAGTGGTAGCGGGGGGCCCACCAACTACGAGCAGTACTTC
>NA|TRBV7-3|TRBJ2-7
CASSLSATRYEQYF
TGTGCCAGCAGCCTGTCCGCGACCAGATACGAGCAGTACTTC
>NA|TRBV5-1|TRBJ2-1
CASSLGAVHNEQFF
TGCGCCAGCAGCTTGGGGGCGGTTCACAATGAGCAGTTCTTC
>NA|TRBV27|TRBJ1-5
CASSLGSGGGNQPQHF
TGTGCCAGCAGTTTAGGTTCTGGCGGAGGCAATCAGCCCCAGCATTTT
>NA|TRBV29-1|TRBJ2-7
CSALTKVYEQYF
TGCAGCGCCCTAACTAAGGTTTACGAGCAGTACTTC
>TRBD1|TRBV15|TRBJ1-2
CATSRNQGAGGYTF
TGTGCCACCAGCAGGAACCAGGGGGCGGGAGGCTACACCTTC
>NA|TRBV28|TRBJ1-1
CASSFAAGKAFF
TGTGCCAGCAGTTTTGCAGCGGGAAAAGCTTTCTTT
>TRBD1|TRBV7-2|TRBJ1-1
CASSLGFPGGSEAFF
TGTGCCAGCAGCTTAGGATTTCCAGGGGGCTCGGAAGCTTTCTTT
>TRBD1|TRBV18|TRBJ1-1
CASSLNSGTENTEAFF
TGTGCCAGCTCACTTAATTCCGGGACAGAGAACACTGAAGCTTTCTTT
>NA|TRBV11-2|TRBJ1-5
CASSGKPNQPQHF
TGTGCCAGCAGCGGGAAACCGAATCAGCCCCAGCATTTT
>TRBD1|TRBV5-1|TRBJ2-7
CASSSLTGTYEQYF
TGCGCCAGCAGCTCATTGACAGGGACCTACGAGCAGTACTTC
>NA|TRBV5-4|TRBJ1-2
CASSLFEGNYGYTF
TGTGCCAGCAGCTTGTTTGAAGGGAATTATGGCTACACCTTC
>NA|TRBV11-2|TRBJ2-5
CASSPPGGTQYF
TGTGCCAGCAGCCCGCCCGGGGGGACCCAGTACTTC